Reported below is one TCR beta chain. Its cognate antigen is unknown. Sequenced by immunoSEQ multiplex PCR; TCRdb stores in-frame clones only, minus some. The table shows about 120,000 clones, with about 90% occurring only once. This sample stems from a study of CD4+ T cells in melanoma. Findings and limits, study-wide: A reported correlation linked neoantigen-specific CD4+ T cells to CD8+, macrophage and B cell function.

CDR1 and CDR2 (germline): SNHLY, FYNNEI. V was cut by 1 base and J by 1 base, with 0 bases left in between. This CDR3 is built from 12 residues. Sequenced: peripheral blood. This clonotype originated in a human donor with melanoma. The V call is TRBV2, the J call TRBJ2-3, with D unresolved. CDR3 sequence reads: CASSEGTDTQYF. Written as DNA, the CDR3 is TGTGCCAGCAGTGAAGGCACAGATACGCAGTATTTT.